The 3 T cell receptor beta chains below all came from one sample that was sequenced in a study of cytomegalovirus exposure and HLA in healthy donors. This PCR relied on a set of 60 Vbeta primers and 13 Jbeta primers. This table comes from immunoSEQ multiplex PCR, and its TCRdb copy is limited to in-frame clones, with some not included. The sample includes about 98,000 clones, around 72% of them seen just once. The sequenced sample consisted of PBMCs. Every receptor here comes from a man younger than 35 in good health and CMV-seropositive.

The chain has TRBV5-1 and TRBJ2-4; 8 bases align to TRBD2. The CDR3 runs 16 residues. From germline, CDR1 is SGHRS and CDR2 YFSETQ. The J segment lost 1 base and the V segment lost 3 bases, leaving 6 bases of the junction unmatched. CDR3 residues: CASSSGLVGAKNIQYF. The CDR3 nucleotides are TGCGCCAGCAGCTCGGGACTAGTTGGGGCCAAAAACATTCAGTACTTC. Combining the CDR3 with reference TRBV5-1 and TRBJ2-4 gives the whole variable domain KAGVTQTPRYLIKTRGQQVTLSCSPISGHRSVSWYQQTPGQGLQFLFEYFSETQRNKGNFPGRFSGRQFSNSRSEMNVSTLELGDSALYLCASSSGLVGAKNIQYFGAGTRLSVL.

Points on this clone: Because the CDR3 is missing its conserved closing phenylalanine or tryptophan, this is likely a read error. J is TRBJ1-5 and V is TRBV28; 7 positions agree with TRBD1. The CDR3 totals 15 residues. The germline V gene has CDR1 MDHEN and CDR2 SYDVKM. V shed 6 bases and J 0 bases; nucleotides not matched to a gene: 5. The DNA of the CDR3 is TGTGCCAGCAGAAGACAGGGCAATAGCAATCAGCCCCAGCATCTT. Translated, it gives CASRRQGNSNQPQHL.

This chain uses TRBV5-6 with TRBJ1-6; no firm D call. Germline CDR1 and CDR2: SGHDT and YYEEEE. Trimming shortened V by 3 bases and J by 9 bases, and 16 bases separated the two germline ends. CDR3 length: 15 amino acids. The CDR3 DNA follows: TGTGCCAGCAGCTCGCGCTGGCAGGAGGTTTCACCCCTCCACTTT. Amino acids: CASSSRWQEVSPLHF.